This record looks at one TCR beta chain sequence and its context. Its antigen is unknown. This entry is derived from a study of Ad26.COV2.S vaccination and SARS-CoV-2 variants. Study-wide results and caveats: Non-spike TCR breadth showed similarity between vaccine and placebo recipients.

The protocol was immunoSEQ multiplex PCR, while the TCRdb copy is restricted to in-frame clones and leaves out a portion. The profile shows 350,000 to 400,000 clones, about 88% of them singletons. Sample treatment: approximately 18 received Ad26.COV2.S at low or high dose, single or two shots; about five received placebo; per-sample allocation not given. On day 63 after the first injection, vaccine and placebo recipients gave samples. Immunization relied on an Ad26 vector, which expressed Wuhan-strain SARS-CoV-2 spike. The CDR3 runs to 15 residues. Trimming took off 2 bases at V and 3 bases at J, with 11 bases between the two ends. Germline V gene sequence: CDR1 MNHEY, CDR2 SVGEGT.

The TCR originated in a person aged 18-65 years who received the Ad26.COV2.S COVID-19 vaccine or a placebo. This sequence joins TRBV6-2 or TRBV6-3 and TRBJ1-5; the D is unclear. Specimen: peripheral blood, collected in a trial of Ad26.COV2.S vaccine versus placebo. CDR3 residues: CASSYNPGDNQPQHF. The CDR3 nucleotides are TGTGCCAGCAGTTACAATCCTGGGGACAATCAGCCCCAGCATTTT.